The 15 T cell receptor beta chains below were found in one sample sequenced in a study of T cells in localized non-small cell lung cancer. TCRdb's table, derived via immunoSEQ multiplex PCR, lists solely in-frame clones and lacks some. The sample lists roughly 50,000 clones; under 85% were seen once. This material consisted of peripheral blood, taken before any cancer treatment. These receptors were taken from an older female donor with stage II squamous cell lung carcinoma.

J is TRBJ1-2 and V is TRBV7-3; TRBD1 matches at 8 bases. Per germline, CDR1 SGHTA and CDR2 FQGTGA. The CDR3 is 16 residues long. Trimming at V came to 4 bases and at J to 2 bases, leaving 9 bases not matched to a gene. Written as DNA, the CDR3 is TGTGCCAGCAGCTCGGCAAACAGGGGGAGAAACTATGGCTACACCTTC. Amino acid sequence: CASSSANRGRNYGYTF. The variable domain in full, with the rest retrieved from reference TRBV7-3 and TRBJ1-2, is GAGVSQTPSNKVTEKGKYVELRCDPISGHTALYWYRQSLGQGPEFLIYFQGTGAADDSGLPNDRFFAVRPEGSVSTLKIQRTERGDSAVYLCASSSANRGRNYGYTFGSGTRLTVV.

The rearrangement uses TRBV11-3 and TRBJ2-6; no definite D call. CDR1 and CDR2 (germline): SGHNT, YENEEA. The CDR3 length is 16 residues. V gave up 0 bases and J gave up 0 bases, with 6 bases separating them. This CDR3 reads CASSLEMGSGANVLTF. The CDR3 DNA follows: TGTGCCAGCAGCTTAGAGATGGGCTCTGGGGCCAACGTCCTGACTTTC.

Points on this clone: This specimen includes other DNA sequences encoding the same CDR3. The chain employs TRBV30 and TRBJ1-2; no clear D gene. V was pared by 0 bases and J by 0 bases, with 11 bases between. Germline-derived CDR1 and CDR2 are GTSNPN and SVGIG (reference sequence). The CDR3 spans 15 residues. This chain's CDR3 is CAWSVGQVSNYGYTF. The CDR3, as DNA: TGTGCCTGGAGTGTTGGTCAGGTTTCTAACTATGGCTACACCTTC.

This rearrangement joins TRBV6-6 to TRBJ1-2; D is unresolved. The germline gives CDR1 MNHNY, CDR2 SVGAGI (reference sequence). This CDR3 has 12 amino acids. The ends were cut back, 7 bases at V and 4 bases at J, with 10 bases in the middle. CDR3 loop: CASTPEGYGYTF. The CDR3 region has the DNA TGTGCCAGCACCCCCGAGGGCTATGGCTACACCTTC.

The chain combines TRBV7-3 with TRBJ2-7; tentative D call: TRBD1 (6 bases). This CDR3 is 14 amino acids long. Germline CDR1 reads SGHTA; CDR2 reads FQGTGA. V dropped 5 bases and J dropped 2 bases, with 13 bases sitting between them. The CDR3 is CASSPATGTYEQYF. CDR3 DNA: TGTGCCAGCAGCCCCGCGACAGGAACCTACGAGCAGTACTTC.

CDR3 in amino acids: CASSASLKPQHF. The CDR3 DNA follows: TGTGCCAGCAGCGCGTCCCTGAAGCCCCAGCATTTT. This chain uses TRBV2 with TRBJ1-5, with D unresolved. Looked up from germline, CDR1 is SNHLY and CDR2 is FYNNEI. Trimming shortened V by 6 bases and J by 8 bases, and 11 bases separated the two germline ends. The CDR3 has 12 amino acids.

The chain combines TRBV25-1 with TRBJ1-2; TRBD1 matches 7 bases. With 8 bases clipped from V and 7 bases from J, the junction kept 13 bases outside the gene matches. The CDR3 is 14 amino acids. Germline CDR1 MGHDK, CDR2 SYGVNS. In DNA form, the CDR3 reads TGTGCCAGCGCCCGGGGGACAGCGGGGGGTGGCTACACCTTC. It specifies CASARGTAGGGYTF.

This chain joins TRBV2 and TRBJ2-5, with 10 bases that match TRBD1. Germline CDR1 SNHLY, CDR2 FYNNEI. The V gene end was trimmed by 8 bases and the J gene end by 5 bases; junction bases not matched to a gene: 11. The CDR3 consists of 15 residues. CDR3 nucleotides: TGTGCCAGCCCCCAGGCGGGACAGGGGATTGAGACCCAGTACTTC. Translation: CASPQAGQGIETQYF.

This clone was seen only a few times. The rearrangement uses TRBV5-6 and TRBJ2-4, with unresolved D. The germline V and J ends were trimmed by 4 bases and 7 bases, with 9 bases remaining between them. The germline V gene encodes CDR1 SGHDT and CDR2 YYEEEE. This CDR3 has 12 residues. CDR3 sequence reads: CASSLQRNIQYF. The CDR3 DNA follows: TGTGCCAGCAGCCTGCAAAGGAACATTCAGTACTTC.

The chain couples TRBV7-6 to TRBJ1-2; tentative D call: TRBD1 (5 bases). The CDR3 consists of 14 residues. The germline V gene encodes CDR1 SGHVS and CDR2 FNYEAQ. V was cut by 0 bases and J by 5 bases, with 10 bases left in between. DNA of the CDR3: TGTGCCAGCAGCTTAGCGGACGGGGCGTATGGCTACACCTTC. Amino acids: CASSLADGAYGYTF.

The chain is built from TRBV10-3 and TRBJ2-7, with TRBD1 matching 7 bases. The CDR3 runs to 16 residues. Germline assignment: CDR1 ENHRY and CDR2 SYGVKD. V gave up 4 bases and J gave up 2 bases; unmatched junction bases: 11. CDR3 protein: CAISGKTGQLPYEQYF. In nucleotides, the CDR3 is TGTGCCATCAGTGGTAAGACGGGACAGCTTCCCTACGAGCAGTACTTC.

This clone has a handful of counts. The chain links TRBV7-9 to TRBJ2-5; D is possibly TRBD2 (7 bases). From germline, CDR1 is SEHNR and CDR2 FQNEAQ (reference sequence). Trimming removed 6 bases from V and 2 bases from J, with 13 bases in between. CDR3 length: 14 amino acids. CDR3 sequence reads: CASSSGGQQETQYF. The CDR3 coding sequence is TGTGCCAGCAGTTCGGGAGGACAGCAAGAGACCCAGTACTTC.

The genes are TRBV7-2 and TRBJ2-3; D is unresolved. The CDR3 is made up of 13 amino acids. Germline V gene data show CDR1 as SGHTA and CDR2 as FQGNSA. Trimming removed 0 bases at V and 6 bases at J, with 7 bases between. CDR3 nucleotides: TGTGCCAGCAGCTTAGCCCAGGCGGATACGCAGTATTTT. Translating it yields CASSLAQADTQYF.

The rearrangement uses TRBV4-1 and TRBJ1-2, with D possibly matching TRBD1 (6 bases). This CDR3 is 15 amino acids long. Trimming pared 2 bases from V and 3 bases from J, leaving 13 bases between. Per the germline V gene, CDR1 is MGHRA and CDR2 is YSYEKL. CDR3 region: CASSQPPPGDYGYTF. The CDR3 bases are TGCGCCAGCAGCCAACCCCCCCCAGGGGACTATGGCTACACCTTC.

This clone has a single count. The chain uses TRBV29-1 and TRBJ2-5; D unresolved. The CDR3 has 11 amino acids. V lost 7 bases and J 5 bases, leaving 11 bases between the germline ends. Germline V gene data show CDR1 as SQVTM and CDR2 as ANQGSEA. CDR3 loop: CSAASVETQYF. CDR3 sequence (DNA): TGCAGCGCCGCAAGCGTGGAGACCCAGTACTTC. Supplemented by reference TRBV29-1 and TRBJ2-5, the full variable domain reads SAVISQKPSRDICQRGTSLTIQCQVDSQVTMMFWYRQQPGQSLTLIATANQGSEATYESGFVIDKFPISRPNLTFSTLTVSNMSPEDSSIYLCSAASVETQYFGPGTRLLVL.